The source of this T cell receptor beta chain is a study of OX40 agonist ivuxolimab in advanced cancers. Study information: Age averaged about 60 years (range about 20 to 79), and less than 85% were male.

Trimming pared 4 bases from V and 1 base from J, leaving 12 bases between. CDR1 is SGHTS and CDR2 is YDEGEE in the germline V gene. The CDR3 loop spans 15 amino acids. Study findings and constraints: Both CD4+ and CD8+ T cell populations in blood had undergone clonal expansion by week 6 at 0.1 to 3.0 mg/kg. Partial responders treated at 0.1-3.0 mg/kg exhibited clonal expansion among the lowest measured.

Generated by immunoSEQ multiplex PCR, the TCRdb table keeps only in-frame clones and is missing some. The data show some 130,000 clones, with around nine tenths seen just once and roughly 1.1% held by the top ten. Comments on this clone: As yet, its antigen is unknown.

The sequencing here drew on CD4+ or CD8+ T cells sorted from blood, taken in a trial of the OX40 agonist ivuxolimab. The chain couples TRBV5-8 to TRBJ1-3; D is possibly TRBD1 (6 bases). The sequence derives from an adult with an advanced solid tumor such as melanoma, head and neck, liver or kidney cancer. CDR3 nucleotide sequence: TGTGCCAGCAGCACACAGGGATTATCTGGAAACACCATATATTTT. Translation gives CASSTQGLSGNTIYF.